The clone carrying this TCR beta chain was detected only a few times. Its cognate antigen is unknown. The CDR3 has 12 residues. Trimming removed 1 base at V and 6 bases at J, with 4 bases between. Germline CDR1 LNHDA, CDR2 SQIVND (reference sequence). TCRdb reprocessed the 5' RACE reads with MiXCR, giving one entry per CDR3 protein. This sample has 300,000 to 400,000 distinct CDR3 sequences, with around a sixth found just once. The sample is drawn from a study of T-cell memory formation after mild COVID-19. Study results and caveats: Cross-reactive memory seemingly joined, as some responding clones were found in pre-infection memory.

This rearrangement joins TRBV19 to TRBJ2-1; D not resolved. This TCR was recovered from a young man who had mild COVID-19 (a few samples of this study predate the infection). Cell type and time point are not known. The sequencing input was PBMCs or a T cell subset sorted from them (not recorded which). CDR3 region: CASSIAGNEQFF. CDR3 DNA sequence: TGTGCCAGTAGTATAGCGGGCAATGAGCAGTTCTTC. The full variable domain, rest sourced from reference TRBV19 and TRBJ2-1, is DGGITQSPKYLFRKEGQNVTLSCEQNLNHDAMYWYRQDPGQGLRLIYYSQIVNDFQKGDIAEGYSVSREKKESFPLTVTSAQKNPTAFYLCASSIAGNEQFFGPGTRLTVL.